Below are 12 T cell receptor beta chains sequenced from a single sample in a study of beta chain features in type 1 diabetes. TCRB transcripts that were expressed got sequenced, as all of the isolated RNA had been reverse transcribed. The data were produced by immunoSEQ multiplex PCR, yet TCRdb's version contains in-frame clones alone and is incomplete. The sample lists 400,000 to 550,000 clones, more than 9.5% occurring once. The sequenced sample was naive CD4+ T cells from blood. These receptor sequences come from a woman aged 18 to 35 in good health.

This sequence joins TRBV7-8 and TRBJ2-7; 8 bases fit TRBD2. The CDR3 extends over 15 amino acids. The V segment lost 1 base and the J segment 4 bases; nucleotides outside the gene matches: 6. Germline lookup yields CDR1 SGHVS and CDR2 FQNEAQ. In DNA, the CDR3 is TGTGCCAGCAGCTTAGAACTAGCGGTAGGGTACGAGCAGTACGTC. Translated: CASSLELAVGYEQYV.

In its sample, this clone was seen a few times. The chain joins TRBV29-1 to TRBJ2-4, with D unresolved. This CDR3 is built from 14 residues. In germline, CDR1 is SQVTM, CDR2 ANQGSEA. V lost 0 bases to trimming and J lost 6 bases, with 12 bases between them. The CDR3 DNA is TGCAGCGTTGAAGATCGCCGTGGATCAAACATTCAGTACTTC. This codes for CSVEDRRGSNIQYF.

This clone was seen at least ten times. The chain recombines TRBV21-1 with TRBJ2-4. TRBV21-1 is noted as a pseudogene. The CDR3 extends over 12 amino acids. The CDR3 spells CARKQGRVIQYF. In DNA form, the CDR3 reads TGTGCCAGAAAACAGGGGAGGGTCATTCAGTACTTC.

This clone was counted at least ten times. This sequence joins TRBV30 and TRBJ2-1, with unresolved D. The CDR3 totals 12 residues. Germline CDR1 reads GTSNPN; CDR2 reads SVGIG (reference sequence). V was shortened by 3 bases and J by 2 bases, with 5 bases between the two germline ends. The CDR3 region has the DNA TGTGCCTGGAGCGTTACCTACAATGAGCAGTTCTTC. This translates into CAWSVTYNEQFF.

This clone was seen a few times. The chain couples TRBV19 to TRBJ2-1; TRBD2 agrees at 10 bases. The CDR3 contains 16 residues. CDR1 and CDR2 from the germline V gene are LNHDA and SQIVND (reference sequence). The V gene end was trimmed by 4 bases and the J gene end by 1 base; junction bases not matched to a gene: 4. The CDR3 here is CASSTLAGASYNEQFF. DNA for the CDR3: TGTGCCAGTAGTACCCTAGCGGGAGCATCCTACAATGAGCAGTTCTTC.

This clone showed up just a few times. The gene calls are TRBV5-1 and TRBJ2-1; 13 positions match TRBD2. The length of the CDR3 is 17 residues. V was pared by 4 bases and J by 1 base, with 5 bases of the junction left unmatched. Germline CDR1 SGHRS, CDR2 YFSETQ. CDR3 protein: CASSPRTSGGSYNEQFF. The CDR3, as DNA: TGCGCCAGCAGCCCTAGGACTAGCGGGGGATCCTACAATGAGCAGTTCTTC.

This chain joins TRBV7-2 and TRBJ1-2; no reliable D call. CDR3 length: 14 amino acids. The V end lost 2 bases, the J end lost 4 bases, and 11 bases lay between the germline ends. From germline, CDR1 is SGHTA and CDR2 FQGNSA. The CDR3 DNA follows: TGTGCCAGCAGCTTACAGGCAGGACCCTATGGCTACACCTTC. As protein: CASSLQAGPYGYTF. The entire variable domain, with the rest obtained from reference TRBV7-2 and TRBJ1-2, is as follows: GAGVSQSPSNKVTEKGKDVELRCDPISGHTALYWYRQSLGQGLEFLIYFQGNSAPDKSGLPSDRFSAERTGGSVSTLTIQRTQQEDSAVYLCASSLQAGPYGYTFGSGTRLTVV.

The sample holds a few counts of this clone. The chain couples TRBV7-2 to TRBJ2-5; D is perhaps TRBD2 (6 bases). The CDR3 covers 16 residues. The germline V gene has CDR1 SGHTA and CDR2 FQGNSA. Trimming pared 5 bases from V and 5 bases from J, leaving 21 bases between. The chain's CDR3 is CASSRERVSVGETQYF. DNA of the CDR3: TGTGCCAGCAGCCGGGAGAGAGTGAGCGTGGGGGAGACCCAGTACTTC.

V and J are TRBV4-1 and TRBJ2-3; TRBD2 matches 11 bases. Germline-derived CDR1 and CDR2 are MGHRA and YSYEKL. This CDR3 has 15 residues. V shed 8 bases and J 4 bases; nucleotides not matched to a gene: 8. CDR3 bases: TGCGCCAGCCACGGGGCTAGCGGGGGGCCAGATACGCAGTATTTT. Protein sequence: CASHGASGGPDTQYF.

The gene calls are TRBV6-1 and TRBJ2-2; unclear D gene. V lost 7 bases and J lost 1, with 10 bases in between. The CDR3 covers 14 residues. In germline, CDR1 is MNHNS, CDR2 SASEGT. The CDR3 nucleotides read TGTGCCAGCAACCTGGACCTGAACACCGGGGAGCTGTTTTTT. Amino acids: CASNLDLNTGELFF.

This clone was seen only a few times. The chain links TRBV7-2 to TRBJ1-2, with D perhaps TRBD1 (6 bases). The V end was cut by 5 bases, the J end by 4 bases, with 8 bases between. Germline CDR1 and CDR2: SGHTA and FQGNSA. The CDR3 extends over 12 amino acids. CDR3 in amino acids: CASSQTGYGYTF. CDR3 in DNA: TGTGCCAGCAGCCAGACAGGCTATGGCTACACCTTC.

This clone has only a few counts. This rearrangement joins TRBV7-2 to TRBJ2-1; 8 nucleotides line up with TRBD1. J lost 9 bases, V lost 5 bases, and 6 bases had no gene match. Germline V CDR1 and CDR2: SGHTA, FQGNSA. This CDR3 contains 13 residues. The CDR3 bases are TGTGCCAGCAGCGGAGACACAGGGGGTGAGCAGTTCTTC. Encoded protein: CASSGDTGGEQFF.